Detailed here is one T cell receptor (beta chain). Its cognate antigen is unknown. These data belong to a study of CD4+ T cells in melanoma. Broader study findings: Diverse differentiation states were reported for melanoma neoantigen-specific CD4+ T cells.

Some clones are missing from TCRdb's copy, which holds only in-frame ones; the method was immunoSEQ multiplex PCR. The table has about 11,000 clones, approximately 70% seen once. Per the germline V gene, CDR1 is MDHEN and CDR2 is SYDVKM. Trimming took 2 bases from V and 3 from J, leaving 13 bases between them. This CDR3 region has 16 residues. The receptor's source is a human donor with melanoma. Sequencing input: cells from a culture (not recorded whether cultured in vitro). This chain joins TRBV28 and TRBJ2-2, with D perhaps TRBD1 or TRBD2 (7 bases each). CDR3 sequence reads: CASSLRAGGDTGELFF. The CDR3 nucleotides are TGTGCCAGCAGTTTAAGGGCAGGGGGGGACACCGGGGAGCTGTTTTTT.